The next 26 T cell receptor beta chains were all read from a single sample in a study of blood T cell repertoires in COVID-19 (TCRdb year 2020). The library was prepared using the immunoSEQ multiplex PCR assay. What TCRdb holds here is the immuneACCESS table cut down to in-frame rearrangements. Part of the clones is not present; checked against another copy, under half of the missing clones reflect an unresolved V gene, and the others are unexplained. The sample table lists a few hundred thousand clones, approximately 88% of them with a count of one. The ten biggest clones cover 0.95% to 1.5% of the sample. The sample comprised peripheral blood. The origin of the receptors is a man aged 40-49 years with acute or convalescent COVID-19.

This clone has more than one count but fewer than ten. This specimen includes other DNA sequences encoding the same CDR3. The chain carries TRBV28 and TRBJ2-7; D not certain. The CDR3 totals 12 residues. Deletions cut 6 bases from V and 4 bases from J, with 10 bases between. Looked up from germline, CDR1 is MDHEN and CDR2 is SYDVKM. CDR3 DNA: TGTGCCAGCAGCTCTCGTCGGTACGAGCAGTACTTC. It encodes CASSSRRYEQYF.

The CDR3 DNA reads TGTGCCTGGAGTGCCATACCGGGACAGTCGAGCTACACCTTC. Residues: CAWSAIPGQSSYTF. The V call is TRBV30, the J call TRBJ1-2; TRBD1 matches at 7 bases. The CDR3 totals 14 residues. V trimming: 1 base; J trimming: 9 bases; junction bases outside the gene matches: 11. Germline CDR1 is GTSNPN and CDR2 is SVGIG (reference sequence).

This clone was counted between two and nine times. The CDR3 DNA is TGTGCCAGCATCAACATCGACAGGGGGGGTTACGAGCAGTACTTC. It specifies CASINIDRGGYEQYF. J is TRBJ2-7 and V is TRBV6-6; 9 bases line up with TRBD1. After removal of 7 bases from V and 4 bases from J, the junction contained 11 bases not matched to a gene. Germline V gene data show CDR1 as MNHNY and CDR2 as SVGAGI (reference sequence). The CDR3 is made up of 15 amino acids.

The chain joins TRBV5-1 to TRBJ1-2; TRBD1 is a possible D gene (6 bases). Germline CDR1 reads SGHRS; CDR2 reads YFSETQ. Trimming cost V 5 bases and J 5 bases, with 25 bases left between them. The CDR3 contains 17 residues. For the CDR3, the DNA is TGCGCCAGCAGAAACTATCCGTCGTCCGGGACACCATATGGCTACACCTTC. Amino acid sequence: CASRNYPSSGTPYGYTF.

The gene calls are TRBV27 and TRBJ1-2; 11 positions match TRBD1. CDR1 is MNHEY and CDR2 is SMNVEV in the germline V gene (reference sequence). The junction had 7 bases not matched to a gene; V was cut back by 4 bases and J by 6 bases. The CDR3 loop spans 15 amino acids. CDR3 amino acids: CASSYTGQGANGYTF. DNA of the CDR3: TGTGCCAGCAGTTATACCGGACAGGGGGCAAATGGCTACACCTTC.

This rearrangement joins TRBV11-2 to TRBJ2-1; TRBD2 aligns across 13 bases. Unmatched junction bases numbered 5, after V lost 5 bases and J lost 7 bases. CDR3 length equals 15 residues. Germline loops: CDR1 SGHAT, CDR2 FQNNGV. The CDR3 reads CASSPGLAGQNEQFF. CDR3 in DNA: TGTGCCAGCAGCCCGGGACTAGCGGGACAAAATGAGCAGTTCTTC.

The chain employs TRBV6-2 or TRBV6-3 and TRBJ2-7; 9 bases fit TRBD1. The CDR3 totals 14 residues. The germline V gene has CDR1 MNHEY and CDR2 SVGEGT. V shed 2 bases, J shed 4 bases, and the junction held 3 bases outside the gene matches. The CDR3 nucleotides are TGTGCCAGCAGTTACGGGACAGGGATGTACGAGCAGTACTTC. Translation: CASSYGTGMYEQYF.

The chain links TRBV7-2 to TRBJ1-5; tentatively, D is TRBD1 (5 bases). Germline V gene data show CDR1 as SGHTA and CDR2 as FQGNSA. V was pared by 4 bases and J by 4 bases, with 8 bases between. The CDR3 contains 13 residues. CDR3 residues: CASSYNRNQPQHF. The CDR3, as DNA: TGTGCCAGCAGCTACAACAGGAATCAGCCCCAGCATTTT.

This CDR3 is CASSPEALKQPFF. The CDR3 coding sequence is TGTGCCAGCAGCCCAGAGGCCCTTAAACAACCTTTCTTT. The chain recombines TRBV7-2 with TRBJ1-1, with D unresolved. CDR1 and CDR2 from the germline V gene are SGHTA and FQGNSA. CDR3 length: 13 residues. V was shortened by 5 bases and J by 12 bases, with 19 bases between the two germline ends.

The J gene is TRBJ2-1, the V gene TRBV2, with 10 positions matching TRBD2. V dropped 5 bases and J dropped 4; count of bases not matched to a gene: 8. Per germline, CDR1 SNHLY and CDR2 FYNNEI. The CDR3 extends over 16 amino acids. The CDR3 nucleotides read TGTGCCAGCAGTTCCACTAGCGGGGAGGGATACAATGAGCAGTTCTTC. Translation: CASSSTSGEGYNEQFF.

This chain uses TRBV2 with TRBJ2-2; a weak D match, TRBD1 (6 bases). The ends were cut back, 6 bases at V and 0 bases at J, with 11 bases in the middle. The CDR3 spans 15 residues. Germline V gene lookup returns CDR1 SNHLY and CDR2 FYNNEI. The DNA of the CDR3 is TGTGCCAGCAGGACAGGCCCGTCGAACACCGGGGAGCTGTTTTTT. This codes for CASRTGPSNTGELFF.

The chain recombines TRBV13 with TRBJ2-7, with D uncertain. CDR1 is PRHDT, CDR2 FYEKMQ, per germline (reference sequence). V dropped 5 bases and J dropped 2 bases, with 7 bases sitting between them. The CDR3 extends over 12 amino acids. The CDR3 bases are TGTGCCAGCAGCCGTGAGACCTACGAGCAGTACTTC. It is translated as CASSRETYEQYF.

The rearrangement links TRBV4-3 to TRBJ1-6; D not certain. This CDR3 is 14 amino acids long. V dropped 3 bases and J dropped 2 bases, with 5 bases sitting between them. Germline V CDR1 and CDR2: LGHNA, YSLEER. CDR3 in DNA: TGCGCCAGCAGCCAGAGAACCTATAATTCACCCCTCCACTTT. Translation: CASSQRTYNSPLHF.

This chain uses TRBV27 with TRBJ1-1; D is uncertain. CDR1 MNHEY and CDR2 SMNVEV come from the germline V gene (reference sequence). The V and J ends lost 0 bases and 4 bases respectively, with 6 bases between them. The CDR3 is made up of 13 amino acids. The chain's CDR3 is CASSLSSITEAFF. CDR3 bases: TGTGCCAGCAGTTTATCGTCTATCACTGAAGCTTTCTTT.

A single count supports this clone. The J gene is TRBJ1-4, the V gene TRBV7-9; D is possibly TRBD1 (5 bases). From germline, CDR1 is SEHNR and CDR2 FQNEAQ (reference sequence). CDR3 length: 14 residues. Trimming stripped 1 base from V and 7 bases from J, with 10 bases between. The CDR3 DNA follows: TGTGCCAGCAGCTTAGTATCCGGGGGTGAAAAACTGTTTTTT. Its protein is CASSLVSGGEKLFF.

The rearrangement uses TRBV6-2 or TRBV6-3 and TRBJ2-7; D perhaps matches TRBD2 (5 bases). The CDR3 consists of 14 residues. The V and J ends lost 6 bases and 3 bases respectively, with 15 bases between them. Germline V gene sequence: CDR1 MNHEY, CDR2 SVGEGT. The CDR3 region has the DNA TGTGCCAGCAGCCCTTACGGAGGTAGCTACGAGCAGTACTTC. Amino acids: CASSPYGGSYEQYF.

The CDR3, as DNA: TGCGCCAGCAGGACAGGGCCATTGGAAAAACTGTTTTTT. It translates to CASRTGPLEKLFF. The chain couples TRBV10-1 to TRBJ1-4; 7 nucleotides agree with TRBD1. J gave up 8 bases and V 6 bases, and 6 bases lay outside the gene matches. There are 13 residues in the CDR3. Germline V lookup: CDR1 WNHNN, CDR2 SYGVQD (reference sequence).

This clone was recorded only once. The chain joins TRBV12-3 or TRBV12-4 to TRBJ2-1, with D tentatively TRBD2 (7 bases). Trimming cost V 7 bases and J 10 bases, with 17 bases left between them. The CDR3 has 13 residues. As DNA, the CDR3 is TGTGCCAGCAACCCCTTGGGGGGGGGCGAGCAGTTCTTC. It translates to CASNPLGGGEQFF.

J is TRBJ1-6 and V is TRBV19; D possibly corresponds to TRBD1 (6 bases). The CDR3 is made up of 15 amino acids. Germline values: CDR1 LNHDA, CDR2 SQIVND (reference sequence). V lost 2 bases to trimming and J lost 6 bases, with 11 bases between them. The CDR3 loop reads CASSISAGVNSPLHF. CDR3 bases: TGTGCCAGTAGTATATCGGCAGGGGTTAATTCACCCCTCCACTTT. Together with reference TRBV19 and TRBJ1-6, the CDR3 gives the full variable domain: DGGITQSPKYLFRKEGQNVTLSCEQNLNHDAMYWYRQDPGQGLRLIYYSQIVNDFQKGDIAEGYSVSREKKESFPLTVTSAQKNPTAFYLCASSISAGVNSPLHFGNGTRLTVT.

CDR3 protein: CASSLRYAYEQYF. Written as DNA, the CDR3 is TGCGCCAGCAGCTTGCGGTACGCATACGAGCAGTACTTC. This chain uses TRBV5-1 with TRBJ2-7, with unresolved D. This CDR3 is built from 13 residues. CDR1 is SGHRS, CDR2 YFSETQ, per germline. With 1 base removed from V and 4 bases from J, the gap between germline ends came to 9 bases.

This chain uses TRBV6-2 or TRBV6-3 with TRBJ1-1, with D perhaps TRBD1 (6 bases). From germline, CDR1 is MNHEY and CDR2 SVGEGT. The V end lost 5 bases, the J end lost 9 bases, and 19 bases lay between the germline ends. The CDR3 sequence is 14 residues long. The CDR3 loop reads CASSQPPRGSKAFF. CDR3 bases: TGTGCCAGCAGTCAACCCCCCAGGGGTTCGAAAGCTTTCTTT.

This clone was seen once. The V gene is TRBV6-6, the J gene TRBJ1-2; weak D call: TRBD1 (6 bases). Trimming cost V 2 bases and J 0 bases, with 7 bases left between them. CDR3 length: 14 residues. CDR1 and CDR2 (germline): MNHNY, SVGAGI (reference sequence). CDR3 sequence reads: CASSYGQPNYGYTF. As DNA, the CDR3 is TGTGCCAGCAGTTACGGACAGCCTAACTATGGCTACACCTTC.

The J gene is TRBJ2-2, the V gene TRBV6-5, with D unclear. This CDR3 region has 13 residues. Trimming pared 9 bases from V and 0 bases from J, leaving 8 bases between. CDR1 and CDR2 (germline): MNHEY, SVGAGI. The CDR3 DNA reads as TGTGCCAGTGAACAGACGAACACCGGGGAGCTGTTTTTT. Its translation is CASEQTNTGELFF.

The chain has TRBV10-1 and TRBJ2-5; 8 bases line up with TRBD1. Trimming cost V 6 bases and J 3 bases; bases outside gene matches: 6. The CDR3 loop spans 14 amino acids. Germline CDR1 is WNHNN and CDR2 is SYGVQD (reference sequence). CDR3 sequence (DNA): TGCGCCAGCAGCAACAGGGGGACCAAAGAGACCCAGTACTTC. Translating gives CASSNRGTKETQYF.

In this sample, this clone turned up once. V usage is TRBV4-3 and J usage is TRBJ2-3; 9 bases agree with TRBD2. The J segment lost 1 base and the V segment lost 4 bases, leaving 3 bases of the junction unmatched. Germline V gene lookup returns CDR1 LGHNA and CDR2 YSLEER. The CDR3 loop spans 15 amino acids. The CDR3 reads CASSRLAGGTDTQYF. The DNA for the CDR3 is TGCGCCAGCAGCCGATTAGCGGGGGGCACAGATACGCAGTATTTT.

The chain has TRBV18 and TRBJ2-7; TRBD1 aligns across 8 bases. The CDR3 runs to 14 residues. The germline V gene has CDR1 KGHSH and CDR2 LQKENI. The V and J ends lost 5 bases and 2 bases, in that order; junction bases with no gene match: 5. Written as DNA, the CDR3 is TGTGCCAGCTCAAGACGGGACAGGCCCTACGAGCAGTACTTC. Translating gives CASSRRDRPYEQYF.